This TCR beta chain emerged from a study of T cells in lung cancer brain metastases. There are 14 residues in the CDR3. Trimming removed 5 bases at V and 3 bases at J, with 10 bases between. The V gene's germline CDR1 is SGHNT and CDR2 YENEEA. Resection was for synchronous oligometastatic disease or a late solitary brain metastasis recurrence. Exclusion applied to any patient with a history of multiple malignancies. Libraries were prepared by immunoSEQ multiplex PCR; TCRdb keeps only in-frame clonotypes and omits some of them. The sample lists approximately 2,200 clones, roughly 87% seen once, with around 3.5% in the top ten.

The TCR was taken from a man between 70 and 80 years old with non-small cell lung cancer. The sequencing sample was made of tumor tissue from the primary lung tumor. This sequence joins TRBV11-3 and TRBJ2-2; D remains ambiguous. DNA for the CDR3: TGTGCCAGCAGCCCCACGACTGACACCGGGGAGCTGTTTTTT. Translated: CASSPTTDTGELFF.